What follows is one T cell receptor beta chain and its context. These data belong to a study of cytomegalovirus exposure and HLA in healthy donors. A multiplex PCR was run with 60 Vbeta primers and 13 Jbeta primers. This table comes from immunoSEQ multiplex PCR, and its TCRdb copy is limited to in-frame clones, with some not included. Among more than 85,000 clones listed, 81% were seen once. The V gene lost 3 bases and the J gene lost 4 bases, with 14 bases spanning the gap. Germline CDR1 reads MDHEN; CDR2 reads SYDVKM. The CDR3 is 15 amino acids. This receptor was obtained from a woman aged 25 to 39 in good health and CMV-seronegative. The V gene is TRBV28, the J gene TRBJ2-3; the D gene is possibly TRBD2 (5 bases). Specimen: PBMCs. The DNA for the CDR3 is TGTGCCAGCAGTTTTCCACGAGGGCAGGCAGATACGCAGTATTTT. Its translation: CASSFPRGQADTQYF.